The present T cell receptor (beta chain) was sequenced within a study of T cell responses to AZD1222 COVID-19 vaccine. Study-level points and caveats: Along spike, vaccine-associated CD4 TCRs were found throughout, with dominance at 160-218 and 743-854. Increased Spike-specific TCR breadth and depth were observed after two AZD1222 doses. Most donors were white British and more were female, and clonal diversity was possibly underestimated.

Concerning this clone: Its matching antigen is unknown.

Sequencing used immunoSEQ multiplex PCR; TCRdb keeps in-frame clones, though not all of them. This sample has about 140,000 clones, with about 90% found just once. V lost 5 bases and J 3 bases, leaving 16 bases between the germline ends. The CDR3 is 16 residues long. Germline assignment: CDR1 KGHSH and CDR2 LQKENI. This specimen consisted of peripheral blood, obtained on day 0 of AZD1222 vaccination. The clonotype comes from an adult in good health. The chain has TRBV18 and TRBJ1-4, with D tentatively TRBD1 (6 bases). The CDR3 spells CASSSLPGAANEKLFF. The CDR3 nucleotides are TGTGCCAGCTCATCCCTCCCAGGGGCGGCTAATGAAAAACTGTTTTTT. Combining the CDR3 with reference TRBV18 and TRBJ1-4 gives the whole variable domain NAGVMQNPRHLVRRRGQEARLRCSPMKGHSHVYWYRQLPEEGLKFMVYLQKENIIDESGMPKERFSAEFPKEGPSILRIQQVVRGDSAAYFCASSSLPGAANEKLFFGSGTQLSVL.